The 19 T cell receptor beta chains below were found in one sample sequenced in a study of PD-L1 blockade in urothelial cancer. Assay: immunoSEQ multiplex PCR; the TCRdb copy retains only in-frame clones and omits some. The data contain roughly 49,000 clones, around 84% of them seen just once; the ten biggest clones take up about 20%. The time point here: pretreatment peripheral blood. The sample here was PBMCs, taken around atezolizumab (anti-PD-L1) treatment. The receptors derive from a man between 60 and 75 years old with urothelial cancer.

The gene calls are TRBV5-1 and TRBJ1-1; 8 bases map to TRBD1. The germline gives CDR1 SGHRS, CDR2 YFSETQ. V shed 3 bases, J shed 1 base, and the junction held 8 bases outside the gene matches. The CDR3 spans 16 residues. CDR3 nucleotides: TGCGCCAGCAGCTCCCAAGGACAGGGCCCGAACACTGAAGCTTTCTTT. This encodes CASSSQGQGPNTEAFF.

This chain connects TRBV6-5 to TRBJ2-5; a weak D match, TRBD1 (5 bases). Germline V CDR1 and CDR2: MNHEY, SVGAGI. This CDR3 is built from 15 residues. The V end was cut by 7 bases, the J end by 5 bases, with 20 bases between. CDR3 residues: CASIGGIGVRETQYF. The CDR3 DNA is TGTGCCAGCATCGGCGGAATAGGGGTGCGGGAGACCCAGTACTTC.

The genes are TRBV30 and TRBJ2-5; 9 bases are a match to TRBD2. Germline V gives CDR1 GTSNPN, CDR2 SVGIG (reference sequence). V trimming: 5 bases; J trimming: 5 bases; junction bases outside the gene matches: 6. The CDR3 extends over 13 amino acids. CDR3 in amino acids: CAWEAGGGETQYF. CDR3 in DNA: TGTGCCTGGGAAGCGGGGGGCGGGGAGACCCAGTACTTC.

V and J are TRBV9 and TRBJ1-3; D not certain. Germline CDR1 SGDLS, CDR2 YYNGEE. The ends were cut back, 3 bases at V and 4 bases at J, with 8 bases in the middle. This CDR3 is 13 amino acids long. DNA of the CDR3: TGTGCCAGCAGCGCCGTTATAGGAAACACCATATATTTT. As protein: CASSAVIGNTIYF.

V is TRBV19 and J is TRBJ1-2; a weak D match, TRBD1 (6 bases). The germline V gene has CDR1 LNHDA and CDR2 SQIVND (reference sequence). The CDR3 sequence is 14 residues long. Between the trimmed V and J ends, which lost 5 bases and 4 bases, there was a span of 14 bases. The CDR3 DNA sequence: TGTGCCAGTAGTGCCTCGGGACACCTCTATGGCTACACCTTC. This sequence encodes CASSASGHLYGYTF.

The chain uses TRBV27 and TRBJ2-7, with D unresolved. The CDR3 has 12 residues. V was cut by 6 bases and J by 4 bases, with 10 bases left in between. Germline V gene lookup returns CDR1 MNHEY and CDR2 SMNVEV (reference sequence). CDR3 loop: CASSRFGYEQYF. In nucleotides, the CDR3 is TGTGCCAGCAGCCGTTTCGGTTACGAGCAGTACTTC.

The rearrangement uses TRBV19 and TRBJ1-4; TRBD1 might be the D (5 bases). Germline V lookup: CDR1 LNHDA, CDR2 SQIVND (reference sequence). Trimming shortened V by 3 bases and J by 0 bases, and 8 bases separated the two germline ends. The CDR3 totals 15 residues. CDR3 DNA sequence: TGTGCCAGTAGTATCAGGGCCGCAACTAATGAAAAACTGTTTTTT. This gives the protein CASSIRAATNEKLFF.

This chain links TRBV5-1 with TRBJ1-2; 9 bases match TRBD1. CDR3 length equals 17 residues. Germline lookup yields CDR1 SGHRS and CDR2 YFSETQ. Trimming at V came to 0 bases and at J to 4 bases, leaving 10 bases not matched to a gene. The CDR3 loop is CASSLEGTGTGSYGYTF. CDR3 DNA: TGCGCCAGCAGCTTGGAGGGGACCGGGACAGGGAGCTATGGCTACACCTTC.

The J gene is TRBJ1-1, the V gene TRBV30, with 7 bases fitting TRBD1. In germline, CDR1 is GTSNPN, CDR2 SVGIG (reference sequence). CDR3 length: 14 residues. V dropped 6 bases and J dropped 0; count of bases not matched to a gene: 7. CDR3: CACPKTGMNTEAFF. DNA for the CDR3: TGTGCCTGCCCCAAGACAGGGATGAACACTGAAGCTTTCTTT.

Concerning this clone: One end of the junction is discordant with germline, which a read error may explain. The chain carries TRBV7-7 and TRBJ2-1; D possibly corresponds to TRBD1 (6 bases). CDR3 size: 13 residues. CDR1 is SSHAT, CDR2 FNYEAQ, per germline (reference sequence). The CDR3 nucleotides read TGTGCTAGCAGCTTAGGACAGAACAATGAGCAGTTCTTC. As protein: CASSLGQNNEQFF.

The V and J genes are TRBV5-4 and TRBJ1-6; 8 nucleotides agree with TRBD1. Trimming cost V 3 bases and J 7 bases; bases outside gene matches: 12. The CDR3 loop spans 17 amino acids. The germline V gene has CDR1 SGHNT and CDR2 YYREEE (reference sequence). The CDR3 loop reads CASSSPTRQGKNSPLHF. For the CDR3, the DNA is TGTGCCAGCAGCTCCCCAACACGACAGGGGAAGAATTCACCCCTCCACTTT.

CDR3 protein: CASSLPQGFGYTF. The CDR3 DNA sequence: TGTGCCAGCAGCTTACCACAGGGATTTGGCTACACCTTC. The rearrangement joins TRBV7-9 to TRBJ1-2; D might be TRBD1 (6 bases). The V and J ends lost 2 bases and 7 bases respectively, with 11 bases between them. Per the germline V gene, CDR1 is SEHNR and CDR2 is FQNEAQ (reference sequence). CDR3 length: 13 amino acids. Filled out from reference TRBV7-9 and TRBJ1-2, the complete variable domain reads DTGVSQNPRHKITKRGQNVTFRCDPISEHNRLYWYRQTLGQGPEFLTYFQNEAQLEKSRLLSDRFSAERPKGSFSTLEIQRTEQGDSAMYLCASSLPQGFGYTFGSGTRLTVV.

This clone has just a few counts. The chain employs TRBV6-5 and TRBJ2-7, with D maybe TRBD1 (5 bases). Trimming took off 4 bases at V and 3 bases at J, with 13 bases between the two ends. Germline CDR1 reads MNHEY; CDR2 reads SVGAGI. The CDR3 is 14 residues long. CDR3 sequence reads: CASSLTETFYEQYF. In DNA, the CDR3 is TGTGCCAGCAGTTTGACAGAGACATTCTACGAGCAGTACTTC.

The rearrangement uses TRBV5-4 and TRBJ2-5; 11 bases map to TRBD1. The CDR3 is made up of 14 amino acids. V was pared by 6 bases and J by 5 bases, with 6 bases of the junction left unmatched. Germline CDR1 SGHNT, CDR2 YYREEE (reference sequence). Here the CDR3 reads CASNSRTGGETQYF. The CDR3 nucleotides are TGTGCCAGCAACTCGCGGACAGGGGGCGAGACCCAGTACTTC.

The chain has TRBV29-1 and TRBJ2-5, with D possibly being TRBD2 (5 bases). V was clipped by 6 bases and J by 4 bases, with 15 bases between them. This CDR3 comprises 13 residues. CDR1 SQVTM and CDR2 ANQGSEA come from the germline V gene. The CDR3 reads CSVGAKSGETQYF. Written as DNA, the CDR3 is TGCAGCGTCGGAGCGAAAAGCGGAGAGACCCAGTACTTC.

This sequence joins TRBV5-4 and TRBJ2-2; 16 nucleotides match TRBD2. From germline, CDR1 is SGHNT and CDR2 YYREEE (reference sequence). V dropped 3 bases and J dropped 5; count of bases not matched to a gene: 10. The length of the CDR3 is 19 residues. The CDR3 sequence: CASSSPGLAGGPSTGELFF. The CDR3 DNA sequence: TGTGCCAGCAGCTCACCGGGACTAGCGGGAGGGCCGAGTACCGGGGAGCTGTTTTTT. The complete variable domain, with remaining parts taken from reference TRBV5-4 and TRBJ2-2, reads ETGVTQSPTHLIKTRGQQVTLRCSSQSGHNTVSWYQQALGQGPQFIFQYYREEENGRGNFPPRFSGLQFPNYSSELNVNALELDDSALYLCASSSPGLAGGPSTGELFFGEGSRLTVL.

The V and J genes are TRBV5-1 and TRBJ2-3; 8 bases fit TRBD1. J lost 1 base, V lost 5 bases, and 6 bases had no gene match. The CDR3 loop spans 15 amino acids. CDR1 is SGHRS, CDR2 YFSETQ, per germline. Here the CDR3 reads CASREQGVGTDTQYF. The CDR3 DNA reads as TGCGCCAGCAGGGAACAGGGGGTTGGCACAGATACGCAGTATTTT.

This rearrangement joins TRBV5-6 to TRBJ1-4; no definite D call. CDR3 length equals 13 residues. V shed 7 bases and J shed 0 bases, with 7 bases lying between them. CDR1 and CDR2 (germline): SGHDT, YYEEEE. The CDR3, as DNA: TGTGCCAGCGGGCGTGCAACTAATGAAAAACTGTTTTTT. Its translation is CASGRATNEKLFF.

The chain carries TRBV5-4 and TRBJ2-7; 12 positions match TRBD2. The CDR3 is 15 amino acids. Germline V gene data show CDR1 as SGHNT and CDR2 as YYREEE (reference sequence). The V gene end was trimmed by 0 bases and the J gene end by 3 bases; junction bases not matched to a gene: 1. DNA of the CDR3: TGTGCCAGCAGCTTGGTACTAGCGGGAGGCTACGAGCAGTACTTC. Residues: CASSLVLAGGYEQYF.